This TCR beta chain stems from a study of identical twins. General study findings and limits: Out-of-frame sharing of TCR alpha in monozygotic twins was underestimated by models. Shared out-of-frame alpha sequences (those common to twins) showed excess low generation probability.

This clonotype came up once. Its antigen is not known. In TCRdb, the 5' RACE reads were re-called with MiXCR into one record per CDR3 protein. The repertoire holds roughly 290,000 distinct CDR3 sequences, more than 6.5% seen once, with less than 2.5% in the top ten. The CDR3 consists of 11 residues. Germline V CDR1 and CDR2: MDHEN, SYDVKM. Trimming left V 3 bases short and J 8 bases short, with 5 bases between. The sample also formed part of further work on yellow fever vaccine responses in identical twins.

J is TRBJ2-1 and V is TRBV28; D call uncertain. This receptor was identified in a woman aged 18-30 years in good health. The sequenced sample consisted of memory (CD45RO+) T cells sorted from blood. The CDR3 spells CASSLEYEQFF. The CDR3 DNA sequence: TGTGCCAGCAGTTTGGAGTATGAGCAGTTCTTC.